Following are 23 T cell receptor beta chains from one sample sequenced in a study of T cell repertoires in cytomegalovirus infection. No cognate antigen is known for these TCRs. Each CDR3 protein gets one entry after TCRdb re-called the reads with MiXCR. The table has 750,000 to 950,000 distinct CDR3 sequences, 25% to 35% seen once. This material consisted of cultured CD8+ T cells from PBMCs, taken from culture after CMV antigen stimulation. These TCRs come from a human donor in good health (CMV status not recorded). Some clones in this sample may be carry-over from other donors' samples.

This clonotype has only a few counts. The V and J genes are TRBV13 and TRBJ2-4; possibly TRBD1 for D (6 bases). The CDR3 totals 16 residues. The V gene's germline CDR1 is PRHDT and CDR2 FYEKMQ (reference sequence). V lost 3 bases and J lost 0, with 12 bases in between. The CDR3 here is CASSFGQILAKNIQYF. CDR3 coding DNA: TGTGCCAGCAGCTTTGGACAGATTTTAGCCAAAAACATTCAGTACTTC.

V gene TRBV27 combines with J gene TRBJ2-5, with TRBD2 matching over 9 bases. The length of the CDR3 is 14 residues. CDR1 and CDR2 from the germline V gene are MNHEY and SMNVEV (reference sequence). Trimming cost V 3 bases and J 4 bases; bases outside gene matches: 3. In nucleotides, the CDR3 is TGTGCCAGCAGTTTGGAGACTAGCGGAGAGACCCAGTACTTC. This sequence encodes CASSLETSGETQYF.

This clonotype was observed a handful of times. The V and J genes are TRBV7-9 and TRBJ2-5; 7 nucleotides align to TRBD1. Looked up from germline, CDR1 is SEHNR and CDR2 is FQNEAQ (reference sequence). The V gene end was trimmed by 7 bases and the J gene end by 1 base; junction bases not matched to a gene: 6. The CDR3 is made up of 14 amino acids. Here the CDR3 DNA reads TGTGCCAGCAAAACAGGGGCGATCCAAGAGACCCAGTACTTC. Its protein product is CASKTGAIQETQYF.

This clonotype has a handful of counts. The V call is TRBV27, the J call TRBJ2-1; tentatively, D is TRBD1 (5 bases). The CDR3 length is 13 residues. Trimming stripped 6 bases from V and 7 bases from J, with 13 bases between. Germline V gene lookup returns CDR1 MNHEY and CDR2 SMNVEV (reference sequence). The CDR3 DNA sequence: TGTGCCAGCAGACCCCTTCAGGGTAATGAGCAGTTCTTC. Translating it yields CASRPLQGNEQFF.

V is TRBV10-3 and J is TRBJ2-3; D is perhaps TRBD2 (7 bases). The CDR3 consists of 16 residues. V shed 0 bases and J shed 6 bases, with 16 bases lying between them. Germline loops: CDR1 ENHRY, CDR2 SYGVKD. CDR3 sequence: CAISESAGAASDTQYF. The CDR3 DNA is TGTGCCATCAGTGAGTCCGCGGGGGCGGCTTCGGATACGCAGTATTTT.

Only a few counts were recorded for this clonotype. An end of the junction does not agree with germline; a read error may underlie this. The CDR3 spells CAGRLAGVEQFF. Here the CDR3 DNA reads TGTGCCGGCAGGCTAGCGGGGGTTGAGCAGTTCTTC. The V gene is TRBV6-8, the J gene TRBJ2-1, with 10 bases that match TRBD2. In germline, CDR1 is MNHGY, CDR2 SAAAGT. The length of the CDR3 is 12 residues.

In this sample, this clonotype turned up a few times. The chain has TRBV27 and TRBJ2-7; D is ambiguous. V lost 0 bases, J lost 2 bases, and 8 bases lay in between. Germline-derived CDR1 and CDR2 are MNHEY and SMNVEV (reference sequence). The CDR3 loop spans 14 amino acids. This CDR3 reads CASSLSDGTYEQYF. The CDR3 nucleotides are TGTGCCAGCAGTTTATCCGACGGTACCTACGAGCAGTACTTC.

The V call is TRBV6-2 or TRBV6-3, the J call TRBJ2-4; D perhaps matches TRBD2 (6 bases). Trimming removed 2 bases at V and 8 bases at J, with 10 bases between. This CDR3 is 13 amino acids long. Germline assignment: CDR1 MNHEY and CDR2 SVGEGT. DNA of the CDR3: TGTGCCAGCAGTTACGGGGGGACTGACATTCAGTACTTC. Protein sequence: CASSYGGTDIQYF.

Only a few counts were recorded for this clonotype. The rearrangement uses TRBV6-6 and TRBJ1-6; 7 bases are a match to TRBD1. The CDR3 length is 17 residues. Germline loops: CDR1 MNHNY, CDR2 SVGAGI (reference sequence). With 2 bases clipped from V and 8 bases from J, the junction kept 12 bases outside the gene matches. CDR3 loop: CASSYVGQGDLDSPLHF. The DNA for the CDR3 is TGTGCCAGCAGTTACGTTGGCCAGGGGGACCTAGATTCACCCCTCCACTTT.

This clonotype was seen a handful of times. CDR3 DNA: TGTGCCAGCAGCCCAGGACAGGGGAAGGTAAATGAGCAGTTCTTC. Its translation is CASSPGQGKVNEQFF. This chain joins TRBV7-9 and TRBJ2-1; 9 bases are shared with TRBD1. The J segment lost 7 bases and the V segment lost 5 bases, leaving 9 bases of the junction unmatched. Germline CDR1 reads SEHNR; CDR2 reads FQNEAQ (reference sequence). The CDR3 has 15 amino acids.

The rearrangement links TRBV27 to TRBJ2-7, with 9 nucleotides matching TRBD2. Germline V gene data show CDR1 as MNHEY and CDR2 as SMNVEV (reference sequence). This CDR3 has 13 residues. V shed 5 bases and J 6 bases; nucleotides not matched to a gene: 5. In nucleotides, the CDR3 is TGTGCCAGCAGTGGGGGACTAGCATTCGAGCAGTACTTC. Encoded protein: CASSGGLAFEQYF.

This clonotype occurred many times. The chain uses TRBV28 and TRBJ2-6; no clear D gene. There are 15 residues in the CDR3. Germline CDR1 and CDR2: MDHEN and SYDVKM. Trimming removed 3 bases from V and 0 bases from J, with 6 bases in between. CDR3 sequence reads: CASSFGVSGANVLTF. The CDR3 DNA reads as TGTGCCAGCAGTTTTGGCGTCTCTGGGGCCAACGTCCTGACTTTC. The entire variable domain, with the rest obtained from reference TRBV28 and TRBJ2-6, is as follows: DVKVTQSSRYLVKRTGEKVFLECVQDMDHENMFWYRQDPGLGLRLIYFSYDVKMKEKGDIPEGYSVSREKKERFSLILESASTNQTSMYLCASSFGVSGANVLTFGAGSRLTVL.

DNA of the CDR3: TGTGCCAGCAGCTTGTCCGGGACAAAAATTAATTCACCCCTCCACTTT. This encodes CASSLSGTKINSPLHF. The chain links TRBV11-2 to TRBJ1-6, with D possibly matching TRBD1 (6 bases). V lost 3 bases and J lost 6, with 15 bases in between. The CDR3 spans 16 residues. In germline, CDR1 is SGHAT, CDR2 FQNNGV.

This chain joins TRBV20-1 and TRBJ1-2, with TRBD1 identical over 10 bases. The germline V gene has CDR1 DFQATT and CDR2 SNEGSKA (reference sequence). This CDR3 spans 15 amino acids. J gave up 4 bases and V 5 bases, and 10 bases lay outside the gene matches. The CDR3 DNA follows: TGCAGTGCTGAAGATGACAGGGGGCGCAGCTATGGCTACACCTTC. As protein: CSAEDDRGRSYGYTF.

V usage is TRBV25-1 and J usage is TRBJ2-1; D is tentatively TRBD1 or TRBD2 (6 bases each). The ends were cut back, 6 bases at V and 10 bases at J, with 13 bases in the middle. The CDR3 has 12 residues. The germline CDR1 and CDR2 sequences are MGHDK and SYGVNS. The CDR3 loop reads CASSYIGGEQFF. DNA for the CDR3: TGTGCCAGCAGCTACATAGGGGGGGAGCAGTTCTTC.

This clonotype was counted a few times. The CDR3 here is CASGLGGGPLSGNTIYF. CDR3 bases: TGTGCCAGCGGCTTGGGGGGGGGCCCCCTCTCTGGAAACACCATATATTTT. The gene calls are TRBV6-1 and TRBJ1-3; a weak D match, TRBD1 (6 bases). The germline V gene has CDR1 MNHNS and CDR2 SASEGT. V lost 8 bases, J lost 0 bases, and 20 bases lay in between. The CDR3 covers 17 residues.

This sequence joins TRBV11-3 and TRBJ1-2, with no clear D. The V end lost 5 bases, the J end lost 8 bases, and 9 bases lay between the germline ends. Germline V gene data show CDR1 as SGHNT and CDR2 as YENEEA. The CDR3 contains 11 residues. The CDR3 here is CASSPIGGYTF. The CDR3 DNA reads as TGTGCCAGCAGCCCCATTGGGGGCTACACCTTC.

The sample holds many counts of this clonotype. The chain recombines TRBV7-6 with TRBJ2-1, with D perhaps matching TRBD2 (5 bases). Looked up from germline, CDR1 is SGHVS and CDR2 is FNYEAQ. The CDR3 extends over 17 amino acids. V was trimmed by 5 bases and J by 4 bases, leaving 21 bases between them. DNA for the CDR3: TGTGCCAGCAGCACAGAACAGCTAGCAGGCTCTTACAATGAGCAGTTCTTC. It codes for CASSTEQLAGSYNEQFF.

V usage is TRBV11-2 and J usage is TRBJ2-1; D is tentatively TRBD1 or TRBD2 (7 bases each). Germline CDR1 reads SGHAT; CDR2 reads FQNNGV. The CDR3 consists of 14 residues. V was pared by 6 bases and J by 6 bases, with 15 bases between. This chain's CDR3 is CASRRGTVVNEQFF. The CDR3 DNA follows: TGTGCCAGCAGGCGGGGGACAGTGGTCAATGAGCAGTTCTTC.

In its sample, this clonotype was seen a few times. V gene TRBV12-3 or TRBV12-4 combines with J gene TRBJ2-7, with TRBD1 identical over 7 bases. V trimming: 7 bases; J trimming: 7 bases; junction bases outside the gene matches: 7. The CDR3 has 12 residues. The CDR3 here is CASTWGRGEQYF. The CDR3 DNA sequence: TGTGCCAGCACCTGGGGCAGGGGGGAGCAGTACTTC.

The CDR3 region is CASSGSGASGELFF. In DNA, the CDR3 is TGTGCCAGCAGTGGAAGCGGGGCTAGCGGGGAGCTGTTTTTT. The chain links TRBV6-4 to TRBJ2-2; 7 bases align to TRBD2. The CDR3 extends over 14 amino acids. Germline CDR1 is MRHNA and CDR2 is SNTAGT. V trimming: 4 bases; J trimming: 7 bases; junction bases outside the gene matches: 6.

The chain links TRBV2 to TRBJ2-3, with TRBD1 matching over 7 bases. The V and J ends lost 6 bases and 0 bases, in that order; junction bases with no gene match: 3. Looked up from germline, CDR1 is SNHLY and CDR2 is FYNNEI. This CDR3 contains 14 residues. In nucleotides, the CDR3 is TGTGCCAGCAGAAGGACAGGCAGCACAGATACGCAGTATTTT. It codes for CASRRTGSTDTQYF.

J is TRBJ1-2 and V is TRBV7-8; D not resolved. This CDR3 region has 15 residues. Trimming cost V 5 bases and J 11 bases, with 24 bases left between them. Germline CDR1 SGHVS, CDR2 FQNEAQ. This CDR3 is CASSPKDGLGSGYTF. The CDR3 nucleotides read TGTGCCAGCAGCCCAAAGGACGGACTTGGGAGTGGGTACACCTTC. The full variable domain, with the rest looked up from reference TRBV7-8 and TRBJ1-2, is GAGVSQSPRYKVAKRGQDVALRCDPISGHVSLFWYQQALGQGPEFLTYFQNEAQLDKSGLPSDRFFAERPEGSVSTLKIQRTQQEDSAVYLCASSPKDGLGSGYTFGSGTRLTVV.